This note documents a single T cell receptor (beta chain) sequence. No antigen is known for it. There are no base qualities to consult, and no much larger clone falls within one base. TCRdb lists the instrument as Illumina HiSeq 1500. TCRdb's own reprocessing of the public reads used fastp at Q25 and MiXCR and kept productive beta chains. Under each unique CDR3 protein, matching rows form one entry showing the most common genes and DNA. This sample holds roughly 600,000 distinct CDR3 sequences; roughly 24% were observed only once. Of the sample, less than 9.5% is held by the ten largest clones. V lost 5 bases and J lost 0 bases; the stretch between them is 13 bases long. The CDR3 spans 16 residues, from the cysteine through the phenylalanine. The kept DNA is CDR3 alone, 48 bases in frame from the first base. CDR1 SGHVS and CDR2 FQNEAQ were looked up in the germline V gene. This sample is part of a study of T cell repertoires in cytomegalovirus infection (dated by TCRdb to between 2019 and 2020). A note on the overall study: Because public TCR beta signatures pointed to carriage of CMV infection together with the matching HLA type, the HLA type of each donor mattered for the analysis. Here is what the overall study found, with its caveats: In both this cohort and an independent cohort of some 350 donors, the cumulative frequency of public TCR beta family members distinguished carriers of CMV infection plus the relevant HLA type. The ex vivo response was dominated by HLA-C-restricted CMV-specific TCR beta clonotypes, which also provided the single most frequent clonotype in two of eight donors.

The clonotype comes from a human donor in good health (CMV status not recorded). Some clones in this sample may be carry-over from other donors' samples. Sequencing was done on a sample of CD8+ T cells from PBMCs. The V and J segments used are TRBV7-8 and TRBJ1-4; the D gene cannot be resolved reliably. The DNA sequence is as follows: TGTGCCAGCAGCCCTTTCCAGCCTGCAACTAATGAAAAACTGTTTTTT. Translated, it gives CASSPFQPATNEKLFF.